Sequencing of this T cell receptor (beta chain) was carried out in a study of human T cells and chemical hapten exposure. Individual cDNA molecules had unique molecular identifiers attached to them by the library. TCRdb reprocessed the RACE reads with MiXCR, giving one entry per CDR3 protein. Of 350,000 to 450,000 distinct CDR3 sequences listed, less than 6.5% are singletons. Noted time point: pre-sensitization, week 0. Treatment reported: therapeutic diphenylcyclopropenone sensitization with weekly scalp DPC. The V gene end was trimmed by 5 bases and the J gene end by 9 bases; junction bases not matched to a gene: 11. CDR1 is SQVTM, CDR2 ANQGSEA, per germline. This CDR3 comprises 14 residues. This clonotype came up many times.

The chain links TRBV29-1 to TRBJ2-1, with TRBD1 matching 9 bases. The TCR sequence derives from a woman aged 50 to 65 with alopecia areata. Some clones in this sample may be carry-over from other donors' samples. Source: whole blood, taken in connection with sensitization to the hapten diphenylcyclopropenone (DPC). The CDR3 region has the DNA TGCAGCGTTTCCGGCGGGACAGGGACTGGTGAGCAGTTCTTC. Translation: CSVSGGTGTGEQFF.